The next 27 T cell receptor beta chains were all read from a single sample in a study of OX40 agonist ivuxolimab in advanced cancers. TCRdb keeps only in-frame clones here, not all; method: immunoSEQ multiplex PCR. Here the sample spans about 91,000 clones, over 75% being singletons. The specimen comprised CD4+ or CD8+ T cells sorted from blood, sampled in a trial of the OX40 agonist ivuxolimab. These receptors came from an adult with an advanced solid tumor such as melanoma, head and neck, liver or kidney cancer.

This clone was found once. V usage is TRBV27 and J usage is TRBJ2-3, with unresolved D. V lost 7 bases and J lost 1, with 9 bases in between. The CDR3 loop spans 13 amino acids. Germline V gene sequence: CDR1 MNHEY, CDR2 SMNVEV (reference sequence). The CDR3 protein is CASTLQGTDTQYF. In nucleotides, the CDR3 is TGTGCCAGCACTTTGCAGGGCACAGATACGCAGTATTTT.

The chain employs TRBV25-1 and TRBJ2-7; possible D gene TRBD1, 7 bases. Germline V lookup: CDR1 MGHDK, CDR2 SYGVNS. The V end lost 8 bases, the J end lost 2 bases, and 10 bases lay between the germline ends. This CDR3 spans 12 amino acids. For the CDR3, the DNA is TGTGCCAGCGGAGGGGGCCCCTACGAGCAGTACTTC. This codes for CASGGGPYEQYF.

This chain connects TRBV6-5 to TRBJ2-1, with D tentatively TRBD2 (6 bases). Trimming pared 7 bases from V and 9 bases from J, leaving 19 bases between. This CDR3 region has 14 residues. Germline CDR1 MNHEY, CDR2 SVGAGI. The CDR3 sequence: CASMVLAGISEQFF. CDR3 sequence (DNA): TGTGCCAGCATGGTACTAGCCGGAATTAGTGAGCAGTTCTTC.

The chain combines TRBV6-5 with TRBJ1-1, with 10 bases lining up with TRBD1. Germline V gene data show CDR1 as MNHEY and CDR2 as SVGAGI. This CDR3 region has 16 residues. J lost 8 bases, V lost 4 bases, and 13 bases had no gene match. CDR3 sequence reads: CASSSPSDRGRAEAFF. For the CDR3, the DNA is TGTGCCAGCAGTTCCCCGTCAGACAGGGGGCGCGCGGAAGCTTTCTTT.

The chain joins TRBV28 to TRBJ2-3; D gene unclear. V lost 2 bases to trimming and J lost 4 bases, with 7 bases between them. The CDR3 contains 13 residues. Germline CDR1 reads MDHEN; CDR2 reads SYDVKM. This chain's CDR3 is CASSLPGPDTQYF. Here the CDR3 DNA reads TGTGCCAGCAGTTTACCCGGCCCAGATACGCAGTATTTT.

The rearrangement links TRBV19 to TRBJ2-5; TRBD2 agrees at 13 bases. J gave up 1 base and V 4 bases, and 3 bases lay outside the gene matches. Germline-derived CDR1 and CDR2 are LNHDA and SQIVND (reference sequence). The CDR3 is 16 amino acids. CDR3 region: CASSRGLAGFQETQYF. In DNA form, the CDR3 reads TGTGCCAGTAGTAGGGGACTAGCGGGATTCCAAGAGACCCAGTACTTC.

The count of this clone is one. The chain carries TRBV2 and TRBJ2-1, with D perhaps matching TRBD2 (6 bases). V was pared by 5 bases and J by 1 base, with 12 bases between. The length of the CDR3 is 15 residues. CDR1 and CDR2 (germline): SNHLY, FYNNEI. The CDR3 nucleotides are TGTGCCAGCAGTCAAGGGAGGTTATCCTACAATGAGCAGTTCTTC. As protein: CASSQGRLSYNEQFF.

At least ten counts were recorded for this clone. The CDR3 sequence is CASSGRQGLTIGGYTF. DNA of the CDR3: TGTGCCAGCAGTGGTAGACAGGGTCTAACTATTGGAGGCTACACCTTC. The genes are TRBV2 and TRBJ1-2; 7 bases align to TRBD1. The CDR3 has 16 residues. Trimming removed 4 bases from V and 8 bases from J; junction bases left unmatched: 16. CDR1 and CDR2 from the germline V gene are SNHLY and FYNNEI.

The chain uses TRBV19 and TRBJ2-3; unclear D gene. Germline assignment: CDR1 LNHDA and CDR2 SQIVND (reference sequence). The ends were cut back, 5 bases at V and 6 bases at J, with 18 bases in the middle. The CDR3 is 15 amino acids. The CDR3 DNA is TGTGCCAGTAGTCCTACCCCCGGACCGACGGATACGCAGTATTTT. The encoded protein is CASSPTPGPTDTQYF.

The CDR3 DNA reads as TGTGCCACCAGCAGAGCGACTTCGAGCTACAATGAGCAGTTCTTC. It yields the protein CATSRATSSYNEQFF. This chain links TRBV15 with TRBJ2-1; no definite D call. CDR3 size: 15 residues. Germline CDR1 reads LNHNV; CDR2 reads YYDKDF (reference sequence). With 1 base removed from V and 3 bases from J, the gap between germline ends came to 10 bases. Variable domain in full (rest from reference TRBV15 and TRBJ2-1): DAMVIQNPRYQVTQFGKPVTLSCSQTLNHNVMYWYQQKSSQAPKLLFHYYDKDFNNEADTPDNFQSRRPNTSFCFLDIRSPGLGDTAMYLCATSRATSSYNEQFFGPGTRLTVL.

The rearrangement uses TRBV2 and TRBJ1-1; D perhaps matches TRBD1 (5 bases). The germline gives CDR1 SNHLY, CDR2 FYNNEI. The CDR3 covers 14 residues. The germline V and J ends were trimmed by 3 bases and 5 bases, with 13 bases remaining between them. As DNA, the CDR3 is TGTGCCAGCAGTGAGGGCAGGGTACGTACTGAAGCTTTCTTT. This translates into CASSEGRVRTEAFF.

A single count supports this clone. The chain carries TRBV11-3 and TRBJ2-2, with D unresolved. Germline-derived CDR1 and CDR2 are SGHNT and YENEEA. V lost 2 bases, J lost 0 bases, and 4 bases lay in between. The CDR3 covers 14 residues. The CDR3, as DNA: TGTGCCAGCAGCTTACGACCGAACACCGGGGAGCTGTTTTTT. Protein sequence: CASSLRPNTGELFF.

This chain's CDR3 is CASRSPPYNEQFF. CDR3 DNA sequence: TGTGCCAGCAGATCTCCCCCATACAATGAGCAGTTCTTC. This rearrangement joins TRBV7-3 to TRBJ2-1; unclear D gene. This CDR3 comprises 13 residues. The V end lost 6 bases, the J end lost 4 bases, and 10 bases lay between the germline ends. Germline CDR1 reads SGHTA; CDR2 reads FQGTGA.

The J gene is TRBJ1-4, the V gene TRBV2, with D perhaps TRBD1 (6 bases). Germline CDR1 and CDR2: SNHLY and FYNNEI. The V and J ends lost 5 bases and 3 bases respectively, with 16 bases between them. This CDR3 has 16 amino acids. CDR3 sequence: CASSWGIGGSNEKLFF. The CDR3 DNA is TGTGCCAGCAGTTGGGGAATCGGGGGCTCTAATGAAAAACTGTTTTTT.

This clone was counted a single time. The chain joins TRBV7-8 to TRBJ1-1; 12 bases line up with TRBD1. The trim removed 5 bases at V and 6 bases at J, leaving 4 bases unmatched. CDR1 and CDR2 (germline): SGHVS, FQNEAQ. The CDR3 extends over 14 amino acids. In DNA, the CDR3 is TGTGCCAGCAGCAGGGGACAGGGGGCCCCTGAAGCTTTCTTT. Protein: CASSRGQGAPEAFF. The full variable domain, with the rest looked up from reference TRBV7-8 and TRBJ1-1, is GAGVSQSPRYKVAKRGQDVALRCDPISGHVSLFWYQQALGQGPEFLTYFQNEAQLDKSGLPSDRFFAERPEGSVSTLKIQRTQQEDSAVYLCASSRGQGAPEAFFGQGTRLTVV.

The V and J genes are TRBV5-4 and TRBJ1-5; tentative D call: TRBD1 (5 bases). There are 15 residues in the CDR3. Germline CDR1 SGHNT, CDR2 YYREEE (reference sequence). Trimming shortened V by 1 base and J by 4 bases, and 12 bases separated the two germline ends. DNA of the CDR3: TGTGCCAGCAGCTTGACGGGGGGGAGTAATCAGCCCCAGCATTTT. This gives the protein CASSLTGGSNQPQHF.

V usage is TRBV7-2 and J usage is TRBJ2-1, with D perhaps given as TRBD1 or TRBD2 (6 bases each). V lost 1 base and J lost 7, with 17 bases in between. Germline V CDR1 and CDR2: SGHTA, FQGNSA. The CDR3 totals 16 residues. This CDR3 reads CASSLGGGGILNEQFF. The CDR3 region has the DNA TGTGCCAGCAGCTTAGGAGGGGGAGGAATCTTGAATGAGCAGTTCTTC. Complete variable domain (other parts from reference TRBV7-2 and TRBJ2-1): GAGVSQSPSNKVTEKGKDVELRCDPISGHTALYWYRQSLGQGLEFLIYFQGNSAPDKSGLPSDRFSAERTGGSVSTLTIQRTQQEDSAVYLCASSLGGGGILNEQFFGPGTRLTVL.

This clone showed up just once. The rearrangement joins TRBV30 to TRBJ2-7, with a tentative D call TRBD1 (5 bases). In germline, CDR1 is GTSNPN, CDR2 SVGIG (reference sequence). V shed 2 bases and J shed 2 bases, with 7 bases lying between them. The CDR3 extends over 12 amino acids. Written as DNA, the CDR3 is TGTGCCTGGAGTATGGGGCCCTACGAGCAGTACTTC. It codes for CAWSMGPYEQYF.

The chain recombines TRBV5-4 with TRBJ1-3; no clear D. The V end was cut by 2 bases, the J end by 0 bases, with 15 bases between. CDR1 and CDR2 (germline): SGHNT, YYREEE (reference sequence). There are 17 residues in the CDR3. CDR3 in DNA: TGTGCCAGCAGCTTAGCGGCGGGGTTCGGCTCTGGAAACACCATATATTTT. Translating gives CASSLAAGFGSGNTIYF.

The chain joins TRBV6-4 to TRBJ2-6; D is uncertain. The ends were cut back, 2 bases at V and 4 bases at J, with 6 bases in the middle. CDR1 is MRHNA, CDR2 SNTAGT, per germline. The CDR3 is 14 residues long. Written as DNA, the CDR3 is TGTGCCAGCAGTGACAGGGCAGGGGCCAACGTCCTGACTTTC. It codes for CASSDRAGANVLTF.

V gene TRBV7-8 combines with J gene TRBJ1-4; D gene unclear. Trimming took off 4 bases at V and 7 bases at J, with 22 bases between the two ends. The CDR3 is 17 amino acids. Per germline, CDR1 SGHVS and CDR2 FQNEAQ. CDR3 sequence (DNA): TGTGCCAGCAGCTCACCACCAGGCCACCGGAGGTTTGAAAAACTGTTTTTT. This translates into CASSSPPGHRRFEKLFF. Supplemented by reference TRBV7-8 and TRBJ1-4, the full variable domain reads GAGVSQSPRYKVAKRGQDVALRCDPISGHVSLFWYQQALGQGPEFLTYFQNEAQLDKSGLPSDRFFAERPEGSVSTLKIQRTQQEDSAVYLCASSSPPGHRRFEKLFFGSGTQLSVL.

This rearrangement joins TRBV6-1 to TRBJ2-1, with D perhaps TRBD2 (5 bases). This CDR3 region has 14 residues. Germline V gene data show CDR1 as MNHNS and CDR2 as SASEGT. Between the trimmed V and J ends, which lost 4 bases and 5 bases, there was a span of 12 bases. In DNA, the CDR3 is TGTGCCAGCAGTGTGGTATCCGGGGACAATGAGCAGTTCTTC. Amino acids: CASSVVSGDNEQFF.

This chain connects TRBV5-1 to TRBJ2-3; TRBD1 is a possible D gene (6 bases). Germline values: CDR1 SGHRS, CDR2 YFSETQ. V lost 0 bases to trimming and J lost 5 bases, with 13 bases between them. This CDR3 is 15 amino acids long. CDR3 DNA: TGCGCCAGCAGCTTGGCCCCGACAGGCCTAGATACGCAGTATTTT. This gives the protein CASSLAPTGLDTQYF.

The genes are TRBV11-2 and TRBJ2-5; TRBD1 aligns across 9 bases. From germline, CDR1 is SGHAT and CDR2 FQNNGV. V lost 5 bases and J lost 4; bases outside the gene matches: 11. The CDR3 runs to 16 residues. For the CDR3, the DNA is TGTGCCAGCAGCCCTAACCAGGGACAGGGTTTAGAGACCCAGTACTTC. This encodes CASSPNQGQGLETQYF.

The chain carries TRBV28 and TRBJ1-5; D might be TRBD1 (6 bases). The CDR3 loop spans 14 amino acids. Trimming removed 5 bases from V and 9 bases from J, with 17 bases in between. Germline loops: CDR1 MDHEN, CDR2 SYDVKM. CDR3 loop: CASSRGGGQWPQHF. The CDR3 DNA follows: TGTGCCAGCAGTCGTGGAGGGGGTCAGTGGCCCCAGCATTTT.

The gene calls are TRBV28 and TRBJ1-5, with D perhaps TRBD1 (6 bases). Germline CDR1 MDHEN, CDR2 SYDVKM. The CDR3 is made up of 13 amino acids. Deletions cut 1 base from V and 7 bases from J, with 8 bases between. CDR3 DNA: TGTGCCAGCAGTTTATCAGGGGACCAGCCCCAGCATTTT. Protein sequence: CASSLSGDQPQHF.

The rearrangement links TRBV7-2 to TRBJ1-1, with D hard to call. CDR1 and CDR2 (germline): SGHTA, FQGNSA. V shed 4 bases and J shed 1 base, with 10 bases lying between them. This CDR3 is 14 amino acids long. CDR3 bases: TGTGCCAGCAGCTACGGGAAGGGGAACACTGAAGCTTTCTTT. It is translated as CASSYGKGNTEAFF.